Below are 29 T cell receptor beta chains sequenced from a single sample in a study of TIL therapy for anti-PD-1-resistant metastatic lung cancer. The immunoSEQ assay was v3. This table comes from immunoSEQ multiplex PCR, and its TCRdb copy is limited to in-frame clones, with some not included. Here the sample spans approximately 53,000 clones, around 79% being singletons. Sample time point: pre-treatment sample, taken before nivolumab and TIL therapy. Sequenced material: blood, taken at baseline. These receptor sequences come from a woman aged 25-85 years with non-small cell lung cancer.

The chain links TRBV29-1 to TRBJ1-2, with 8 bases identical to TRBD1. Germline CDR1 is SQVTM and CDR2 is ANQGSEA. CDR3 length equals 14 residues. J lost 8 bases, V lost 4 bases, and 12 bases had no gene match. In DNA, the CDR3 is TGCAGCGTTGCGACCCTCCAGGGGGCGAGAGGCTACACCTTC. Translation gives CSVATLQGARGYTF.

The chain uses TRBV5-4 and TRBJ2-7, with TRBD2 as a possible D gene (6 bases). Per the germline V gene, CDR1 is SGHNT and CDR2 is YYREEE (reference sequence). CDR3 length equals 14 residues. V shed 0 bases and J shed 6 bases, with 13 bases lying between them. The CDR3 nucleotides read TGTGCCAGCAGCTTGGCAGGAGGGATGGCCGAGCAGTACTTC. Residues: CASSLAGGMAEQYF.

The chain employs TRBV6-6 and TRBJ1-1; TRBD1 might be the D (5 bases). The CDR3 is 11 residues long. V lost 5 bases, J lost 7 bases, and 8 bases lay in between. Germline-derived CDR1 and CDR2 are MNHNY and SVGAGI (reference sequence). The CDR3, as DNA: TGTGCCAGCAGTAGACAGCGTGAAGCTTTCTTT. Amino acid sequence: CASSRQREAFF.

This clone was observed a handful of times. CDR3 in DNA: TGTGCCAGCAGTCTTCCGACAGGGAACACTGAAGCTTTCTTT. This encodes CASSLPTGNTEAFF. The chain is built from TRBV28 and TRBJ1-1; a weak D match, TRBD1 (6 bases). CDR1 and CDR2 from the germline V gene are MDHEN and SYDVKM. Trimming left V 5 bases short and J 1 base short, with 11 bases between. The CDR3 length is 14 residues.

This clone was detected only once. V gene TRBV7-3 combines with J gene TRBJ2-2; a weak D match, TRBD2 (7 bases). Per the germline V gene, CDR1 is SGHTA and CDR2 is FQGTGA. CDR3 length: 17 residues. V was clipped by 3 bases and J by 5 bases, with 19 bases between them. CDR3 nucleotide sequence: TGTGCCAGCAGCTTGGCCCGTGGGGGGGCAGGAACCGGGGAGCTGTTTTTT. This sequence encodes CASSLARGGAGTGELFF.

The V gene is TRBV11-2, the J gene TRBJ2-5; D tentatively reads TRBD1 or TRBD2 (6 bases each). Looked up from germline, CDR1 is SGHAT and CDR2 is FQNNGV. Trimming took off 3 bases at V and 5 bases at J, with 19 bases between the two ends. The CDR3 covers 16 residues. In DNA, the CDR3 is TGTGCCAGCAGCTTCGGTAGCCGGGGGCCCGGGGAGACCCAGTACTTC. As protein: CASSFGSRGPGETQYF.

This chain connects TRBV9 to TRBJ2-5; D ambiguous. This CDR3 spans 14 amino acids. Trimming shortened V by 0 bases and J by 5 bases, and 11 bases separated the two germline ends. The germline V gene has CDR1 SGDLS and CDR2 YYNGEE. In nucleotides, the CDR3 is TGTGCCAGCAGCGTAGGGTCCGGCTGGGAGACCCAGTACTTC. Translated, it gives CASSVGSGWETQYF.

This clone occurred a few times. The chain employs TRBV5-1 and TRBJ1-1, with a possible D match to TRBD1 (5 bases). The CDR3 length is 13 residues. Germline V lookup: CDR1 SGHRS, CDR2 YFSETQ. The ends were cut back, 1 base at V and 1 base at J, with 5 bases in the middle. The CDR3 DNA reads as TGCGCCAGCAGCTTGACAGGGAACACTGAAGCTTTCTTT. It translates to CASSLTGNTEAFF.

This sequence joins TRBV25-1 and TRBJ2-5; possible D gene TRBD2, 5 bases. The germline V gene encodes CDR1 MGHDK and CDR2 SYGVNS. The CDR3 length is 12 residues. Trimming removed 10 bases from V and 6 bases from J, with 15 bases in between. As DNA, the CDR3 is TGTGCCACCTCCCGGGGTAGGCAGACCCAGTACTTC. This encodes CATSRGRQTQYF. Supplemented by reference TRBV25-1 and TRBJ2-5, the full variable domain reads EADIYQTPRYLVIGTGKKITLECSQTMGHDKMYWYQQDPGMELHLIHYSYGVNSTEKGDLSSESTVSRIRTEHFPLTLESARPSHTSQYLCATSRGRQTQYFGPGTRLLVL.

The chain combines TRBV5-1 with TRBJ2-5, with D possibly TRBD1 on 6 matching bases. V was shortened by 4 bases and J by 3 bases, with 13 bases between the two germline ends. This CDR3 spans 14 amino acids. Germline V gives CDR1 SGHRS, CDR2 YFSETQ. The CDR3: CASSRSGAEETQYF. The CDR3 region has the DNA TGCGCCAGCAGCCGGTCAGGGGCCGAAGAGACCCAGTACTTC.

The J gene is TRBJ2-1, the V gene TRBV5-1, with 9 bases lining up with TRBD1. Per the germline V gene, CDR1 is SGHRS and CDR2 is YFSETQ. The CDR3 runs to 15 residues. V gave up 5 bases and J gave up 4 bases; unmatched junction bases: 7. CDR3 nucleotide sequence: TGCGCCAGCAGGCCGACCGGGACAGGGTACAATGAGCAGTTCTTC. Protein sequence: CASRPTGTGYNEQFF.

The rearrangement uses TRBV27 and TRBJ2-7, with a tentative D call TRBD1 (5 bases). Germline V gene sequence: CDR1 MNHEY, CDR2 SMNVEV (reference sequence). The CDR3 spans 14 residues. V lost 3 bases, J lost 0 bases, and 9 bases lay in between. CDR3 region: CASSLRQSSYEQYF. In DNA form, the CDR3 reads TGTGCCAGCAGTTTGCGACAGAGCTCCTACGAGCAGTACTTC.

The chain combines TRBV4-3 with TRBJ1-2; D unresolved. The CDR3 runs to 15 residues. The germline V and J ends were trimmed by 3 bases and 5 bases, with 16 bases remaining between them. Germline loops: CDR1 LGHNA, CDR2 YSLEER. This chain's CDR3 is CASSQVASPLYGYTF. CDR3 nucleotide sequence: TGCGCCAGCAGCCAGGTTGCAAGTCCTCTTTATGGCTACACCTTC.

The chain links TRBV6-1 to TRBJ2-5; TRBD1 or TRBD2 may be the D gene (5 bases each). The ends were cut back, 3 bases at V and 5 bases at J, with 7 bases in the middle. The CDR3 covers 12 residues. Per the germline V gene, CDR1 is MNHNS and CDR2 is SASEGT. The CDR3: CASSEGVETQYF. The CDR3 coding sequence is TGTGCCAGCAGTGAGGGGGTGGAGACCCAGTACTTC.

The rearrangement links TRBV19 to TRBJ2-2; D ambiguous. V shed 3 bases and J shed 6 bases, with 11 bases lying between them. The germline V gene has CDR1 LNHDA and CDR2 SQIVND (reference sequence). The CDR3 covers 14 residues. As DNA, the CDR3 is TGTGCCAGTAGTATGGAAACAGCCTCCGGGGAGCTGTTTTTT. Translated: CASSMETASGELFF.

The chain uses TRBV7-2 and TRBJ2-2; D is ambiguous. Germline-derived CDR1 and CDR2 are SGHTA and FQGNSA. Trimming pared 2 bases from V and 0 bases from J, leaving 1 base between. The CDR3 consists of 13 residues. The DNA of the CDR3 is TGTGCCAGCAGCTTACCGAACACCGGGGAGCTGTTTTTT. It yields the protein CASSLPNTGELFF.

V and J are TRBV6-1 and TRBJ2-1, with D uncertain. This CDR3 is 13 amino acids long. CDR1 is MNHNS, CDR2 SASEGT, per germline. The ends were cut back, 6 bases at V and 2 bases at J, with 8 bases in the middle. This CDR3 is CASRGGAYNEQFF. As DNA, the CDR3 is TGTGCCAGCAGAGGCGGAGCCTACAATGAGCAGTTCTTC.

This clone was recorded a few times. This chain links TRBV13 with TRBJ2-5; 11 bases agree with TRBD1. Germline values: CDR1 PRHDT, CDR2 FYEKMQ (reference sequence). The CDR3 covers 16 residues. V trimming: 4 bases; J trimming: 4 bases; junction bases outside the gene matches: 8. CDR3 nucleotide sequence: TGTGCCAGCAGCTCCCGGGCGGGACAGGGGGGAGAGACCCAGTACTTC. Translating gives CASSSRAGQGGETQYF.

The chain carries TRBV18 and TRBJ2-7; 7 positions agree with TRBD2. Germline CDR1 KGHSH, CDR2 LQKENI. CDR3 length equals 18 residues. Trimming removed 4 bases from V and 2 bases from J; junction bases left unmatched: 17. CDR3 sequence: CASSQEAPGAGVPYEQYF. CDR3 coding DNA: TGTGCCAGCTCACAAGAGGCGCCCGGTGCGGGAGTTCCCTACGAGCAGTACTTC.

V usage is TRBV5-1 and J usage is TRBJ2-7, with D perhaps TRBD2 (5 bases). The CDR3 totals 15 residues. Germline V gene lookup returns CDR1 SGHRS and CDR2 YFSETQ. V was cut by 0 bases and J by 2 bases, with 12 bases left in between. CDR3 region: CASSLAERETYEQYF. The CDR3 nucleotides are TGCGCCAGCAGCTTGGCCGAGAGGGAAACCTACGAGCAGTACTTC. The full variable domain, completed using reference TRBV5-1 and TRBJ2-7, is KAGVTQTPRYLIKTRGQQVTLSCSPISGHRSVSWYQQTPGQGLQFLFEYFSETQRNKGNFPGRFSGRQFSNSRSEMNVSTLELGDSALYLCASSLAERETYEQYFGPGTRLTVT.

Only a few counts were recorded for this clone. This chain connects TRBV2 to TRBJ2-5; D unclear. The germline gives CDR1 SNHLY, CDR2 FYNNEI. The CDR3 runs 14 residues. V lost 5 bases to trimming and J lost 1 base, with 11 bases between them. The CDR3 sequence is CASSPPSFQETQYF. CDR3 sequence (DNA): TGTGCCAGCAGTCCTCCCTCTTTCCAAGAGACCCAGTACTTC. Looking up the rest from reference TRBV2 and TRBJ2-5 gives the full variable domain: EPEVTQTPSHQVTQMGQEVILRCVPISNHLYFYWYRQILGQKVEFLVSFYNNEISEKSEIFDDQFSVERPDGSNFTLKIRSTKLEDSAMYFCASSPPSFQETQYFGPGTRLLVL.

This chain joins TRBV19 and TRBJ1-5, with 9 bases aligning to TRBD1. After removal of 4 bases from V and 2 bases from J, the junction contained 3 bases not matched to a gene. The CDR3 is made up of 15 amino acids. Per the germline V gene, CDR1 is LNHDA and CDR2 is SQIVND (reference sequence). The CDR3 spells CASSRDRVGNQPQHF. CDR3 coding DNA: TGTGCCAGTAGTAGGGACAGGGTCGGCAATCAGCCCCAGCATTTT.

This rearrangement joins TRBV6-5 to TRBJ1-5, with D unresolved. The germline V and J ends were trimmed by 6 bases and 0 bases, with 12 bases remaining between them. This CDR3 contains 15 residues. Germline values: CDR1 MNHEY, CDR2 SVGAGI. The CDR3 DNA sequence: TGTGCCAGCAGCCTCAGATTTAATAGCAATCAGCCCCAGCATTTT. As protein: CASSLRFNSNQPQHF.

The rearrangement joins TRBV27 to TRBJ2-1; either TRBD1 or TRBD2 may supply D (5 bases each). This CDR3 has 11 residues. The V end lost 8 bases, the J end lost 10 bases, and 12 bases lay between the germline ends. Germline-derived CDR1 and CDR2 are MNHEY and SMNVEV (reference sequence). The CDR3 DNA reads as TGTGCCAGCCGGGGACCCGTGGAGCAGTTCTTC. Translation: CASRGPVEQFF.

CDR3 coding DNA: TGTGCCATCAGGGTTCCCGAGCAGTACTTC. The encoded protein is CAIRVPEQYF. J is TRBJ2-7 and V is TRBV6-1; D possibly corresponds to TRBD1 (5 bases). V shed 10 bases and J shed 6 bases, with 10 bases lying between them. This CDR3 comprises 10 residues. Germline loops: CDR1 MNHNS, CDR2 SASEGT.

The genes are TRBV5-6 and TRBJ1-3, with a weak D call TRBD1 (6 bases). CDR1 is SGHDT and CDR2 is YYEEEE in the germline V gene. V dropped 4 bases and J dropped 0 bases, with 11 bases sitting between them. The CDR3 loop spans 15 amino acids. DNA of the CDR3: TGTGCCAGCAGCACCCGGACAGTCTCTGGAAACACCATATATTTT. It yields the protein CASSTRTVSGNTIYF.

The genes are TRBV2 and TRBJ1-4; TRBD1 matches at 7 bases. The trim removed 6 bases at V and 6 bases at J, leaving 7 bases unmatched. Germline V gene data show CDR1 as SNHLY and CDR2 as FYNNEI. The CDR3 runs to 14 residues. In nucleotides, the CDR3 is TGTGCCAGCAGGCGGACAGGTTCATATGAAAAACTGTTTTTT. Translating gives CASRRTGSYEKLFF.

The chain recombines TRBV6-6 with TRBJ1-2; D is perhaps TRBD1 (5 bases). Trimming removed 9 bases at V and 5 bases at J, with 10 bases between. The CDR3 runs to 11 residues. Germline CDR1 MNHNY, CDR2 SVGAGI (reference sequence). In nucleotides, the CDR3 is TGTGCCAGTCAGGGTAGTTATGGCTACACCTTC. It encodes CASQGSYGYTF.

The V and J genes are TRBV9 and TRBJ2-7, with D possibly TRBD2 on 6 matching bases. V was pared by 0 bases and J by 6 bases, with 7 bases between. The CDR3 covers 12 residues. Germline V gene sequence: CDR1 SGDLS, CDR2 YYNGEE. The CDR3 sequence: CASSVGAGEQYF. The DNA for the CDR3 is TGTGCCAGCAGCGTAGGAGCGGGCGAGCAGTACTTC.